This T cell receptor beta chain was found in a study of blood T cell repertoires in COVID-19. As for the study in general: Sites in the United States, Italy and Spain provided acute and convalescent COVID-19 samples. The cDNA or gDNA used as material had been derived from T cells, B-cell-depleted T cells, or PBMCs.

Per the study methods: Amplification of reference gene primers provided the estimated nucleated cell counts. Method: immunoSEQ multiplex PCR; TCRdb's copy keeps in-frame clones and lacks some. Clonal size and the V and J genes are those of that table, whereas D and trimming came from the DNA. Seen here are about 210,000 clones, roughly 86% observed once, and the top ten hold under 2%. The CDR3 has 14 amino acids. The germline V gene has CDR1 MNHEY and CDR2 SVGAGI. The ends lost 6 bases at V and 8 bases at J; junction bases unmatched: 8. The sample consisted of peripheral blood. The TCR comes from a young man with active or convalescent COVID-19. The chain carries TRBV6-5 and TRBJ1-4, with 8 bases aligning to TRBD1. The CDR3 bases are TGTGCCAGCAGGTCGACAGGGGCGGGCGAAAAACTGTTTTTT. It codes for CASRSTGAGEKLFF.